This T cell receptor (beta chain) derives from a study of siplizumab effects on memory and regulatory T cells (dated by TCRdb to about 2019). For context, the study as a whole: The study looked at the effect of siplizumab, an anti-CD2 antibody, on alloreactive T-cell subsets in allogeneic mixed lymphocyte reactions made from human PBMCs. On the study overall, not on this receptor specifically: Because sequences below about 10^-5 frequency were poorly captured, only a minor fraction of alloreactive clones could be mapped to unstimulated subsets. Of the alloreactive CD4+ clones that could be mapped, the Treg-derived share averaged about 63% with siplizumab compared with under 35% in control reactions. Roughly 80-97% of proliferating CD4+ or CD8+ clones could not be assigned a naive or memory phenotype. Unstimulated naive T cells appeared more diverse than memory T cells, and naive cells seemed to contribute substantially to the alloresponse. No functional confirmation was obtained for the suppressive function of proliferating Tregs from siplizumab cultures. The cumulative frequency of alloreactive sequences traceable to unstimulated CD4+ memory T cells was significantly reduced by siplizumab.

Sorted unstimulated T cells and proliferating T cells recovered from mixed lymphocyte reactions were subjected to TCRbeta CDR3 sequencing. Fresh whole blood from some eleven HLA-typed healthy donors was used to isolate PBMCs. To map where alloreactive clones came from, CD4+ non-regulatory T cells in the unstimulated state were FACS-sorted. The library relied on the immunoSEQ multiplex PCR assay. The deep sequencing platform assayed approximately 10^5 TCR templates per sample. Genomic DNA extracted from sorted T cells was the material used for TCRbeta CDR3 sequencing. As for the authors' bioinformatics: The R programming language was used for clonal analysis of TCRbeta CDR3 data. Comparing unstimulated samples against CFSE-low samples taken after the reaction was how alloreactive CD4+ and CD8+ clones were defined. Regulatory or non-regulatory origin was assigned to alloreactive CD4+ clones by matching of sequences to sorted unstimulated Treg and non-Treg repertoires. TCRdb's version of the immuneACCESS table is confined to in-frame rearrangements and falls short of the full clone set. An unresolved V gene accounts for under half of the shortfall where checked; the remainder is of unknown origin. V and J calls and clone size are given by that table; D and trimming were obtained from the DNA. This sample holds about 120,000 clones; 94% were observed only once. The top ten clones comprise 1.5% to 2% of the sample.

As regards this clone: It lacks a known antigen. Per-base quality was not reported, and no clone a single base away is much larger than it.

The origin of this receptor is a human donor in good health. The sample was non-Treg CD4+ T cells sorted from blood. Taken with the paper, the label for cell subset or site translates to: FACS-sorted unstimulated CD4+ non-regulatory T cells.

The CDR3 region reads CASRRAGTVQYF. The DNA sequence follows: TGTGCCAGCAGGCGTGCGGGGACGGTGCAGTACTTC. This sequence uses TRBV2 and TRBJ2-7, and possibly TRBD2, on 6 matching bases. V is clipped by 6 bases and J by 9 bases, and the sequence between their germline boundaries is 15 bases long. Measured from the cysteine to the phenylalanine, the CDR3 is 12 residues long. The only DNA kept is the CDR3, 36 bases in frame from the first base. CDR1 and CDR2 were assigned from the germline V gene as SNHLY and FYNNEI.